This TCR beta chain was sequenced in a study of immune characterization of retroperitoneal liposarcoma. TCRdb re-analysed the PCR reads in MiXCR, keeping a single row per CDR3 protein. The table shows around 20,000 distinct CDR3 sequences, with 35% to 40% occurring only once. The CDR3 spans 15 residues. The germline gives CDR1 MNHNS, CDR2 SASEGT. Deletions cut 0 bases from V and 4 bases from J, with 12 bases between. V usage is TRBV6-1 and J usage is TRBJ1-2; no definite D call. The sequence was obtained from a male donor with retroperitoneal liposarcoma. The sequencing input was blood. The CDR3 region is CASSEAGRRGYGYTF. CDR3 nucleotide sequence: TGTGCCAGCAGTGAAGCCGGTAGACGAGGCTATGGCTACACCTTC.